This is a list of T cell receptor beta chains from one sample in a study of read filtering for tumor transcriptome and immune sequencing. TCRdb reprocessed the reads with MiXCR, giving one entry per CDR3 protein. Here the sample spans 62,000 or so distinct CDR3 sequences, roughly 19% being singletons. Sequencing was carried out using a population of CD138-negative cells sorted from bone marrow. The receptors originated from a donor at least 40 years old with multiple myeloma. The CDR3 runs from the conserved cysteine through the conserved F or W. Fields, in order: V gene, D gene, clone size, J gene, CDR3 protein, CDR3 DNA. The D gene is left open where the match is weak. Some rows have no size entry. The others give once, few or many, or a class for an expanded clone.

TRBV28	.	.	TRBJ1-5	CASTAWGLGNQPQHF	TGTGCCAGCACGGCATGGGGGTTGGGCAATCAGCCCCAGCATTTT
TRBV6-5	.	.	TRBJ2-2	CASSYENTGELFF	TGTGCCAGCAGTTACGAGAACACCGGGGAGCTGTTTTTT
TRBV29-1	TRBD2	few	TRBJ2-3	CSAAGGGTDTQYF	TGCAGCGCCGCGGGGGGTGGCACAGATACGCAGTATTTT
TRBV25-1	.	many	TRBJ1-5	CASSGPLDRYSNQPQHF	TGTGCCAGCAGTGGACCCCTCGACAGATATAGCAATCAGCCCCAGCATTTT
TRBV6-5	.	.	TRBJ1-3	CASSYRTVISGNTIYF	TGTGCCAGCAGTTACAGGACAGTAATCTCTGGAAACACCATATATTTT
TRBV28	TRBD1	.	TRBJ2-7	CASSSLGQVVYEQYF	TGTGCCAGCAGTTCACTGGGACAGGTAGTCTACGAGCAGTACTTC
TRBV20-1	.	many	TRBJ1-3	CSASDRNGNTIYF	TGCAGTGCTTCAGACAGGAATGGAAACACCATATATTTT
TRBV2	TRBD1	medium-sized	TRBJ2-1	CASSGQGYNEQFF	TGTGCCAGCAGCGGACAGGGCTACAATGAGCAGTTCTTC
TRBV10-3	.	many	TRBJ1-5	CAISEPDVTGGDRQPQHF	TGTGCCATCAGTGAGCCCGACGTAACTGGGGGGGATCGTCAGCCCCAGCATTTT
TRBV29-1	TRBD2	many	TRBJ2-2	CSVERTSGSVGELFF	TGCAGCGTCGAAAGGACTAGCGGGAGCGTCGGGGAGCTGTTTTTT
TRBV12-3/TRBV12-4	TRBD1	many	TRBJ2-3	CASNPGGTGKGGGTDTQYF	TGTGCCAGCAACCCTGGCGGGACAGGGAAGGGTGGTGGCACAGATACGCAGTATTTT
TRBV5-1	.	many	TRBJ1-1	CASSDGTDGLNTEAFF	TGCGCCAGCAGCGACGGGACGGACGGCCTGAACACTGAAGCTTTCTTT
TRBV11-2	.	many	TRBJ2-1	CASSLDTYNEQFF	TGTGCCAGCAGCTTAGACACCTACAATGAGCAGTTCTTC
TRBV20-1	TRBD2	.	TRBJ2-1	CSVESGRAYNEQFF	TGCAGTGTTGAGAGCGGGAGGGCCTACAATGAGCAGTTCTTC
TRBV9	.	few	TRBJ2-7	CASSPLEGSSYEQYF	TGTGCCAGCAGCCCCCTGGAGGGAAGCTCCTACGAGCAGTACTTC
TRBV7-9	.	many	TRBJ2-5	CASSLARTVYQETQYF	TGTGCCAGCAGCTTAGCGCGAACTGTTTACCAAGAGACCCAGTACTTC
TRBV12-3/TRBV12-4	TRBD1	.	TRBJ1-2	CASSSRGLNYGYTF	TGTGCCAGCAGTTCCAGGGGGCTAAACTATGGCTACACCTTC
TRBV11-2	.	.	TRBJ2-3	CASSYGGDTQYF	TGTGCCAGCAGCTACGGGGGAGATACGCAGTATTTT
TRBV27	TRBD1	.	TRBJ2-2	CASSLGTAYTGELFF	TGTGCCAGCAGTTTAGGGACAGCGTACACCGGAGAGCTGTTTTTT
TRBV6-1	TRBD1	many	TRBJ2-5	CASSVPGQGGYQETQYF	TGTGCCAGCAGTGTTCCGGGACAGGGGGGGTACCAAGAGACCCAGTACTTC
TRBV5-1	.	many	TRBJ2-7	CASSFRPGSYEQYF	TGCGCCAGCAGCTTCCGACCGGGTTCCTACGAGCAGTACTTC
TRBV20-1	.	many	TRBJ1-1	CSATRVNTEAFF	TGCAGTGCTACCAGGGTGAACACTGAAGCTTTCTTT
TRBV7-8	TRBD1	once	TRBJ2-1	CAYSARQGYNEQFF	TGTGCCTACAGCGCCCGACAGGGGTACAATGAGCAGTTCTTC
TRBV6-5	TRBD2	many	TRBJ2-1	CASSYSIFAGGGYEQFF	TGTGCCAGCAGTTACTCAATTTTCGCGGGAGGGGGGTATGAGCAGTTCTTC
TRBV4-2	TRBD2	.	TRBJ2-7	CASSQDKAGGREQYF	TGTGCCAGCAGCCAAGATAAAGCGGGAGGGCGCGAGCAGTACTTC
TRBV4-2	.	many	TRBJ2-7	CASSQEAVGDSYEQYF	TGTGCCAGCAGCCAAGAGGCGGTCGGAGACTCCTACGAGCAGTACTTC
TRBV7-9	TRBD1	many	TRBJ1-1	CASSFYGQGRATEAFF	TGTGCCAGCAGCTTTTATGGACAGGGTAGGGCGACTGAAGCTTTCTTT
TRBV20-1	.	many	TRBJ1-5	CSASGSYSNQPQHF	TGCAGTGCTAGTGGCAGTTATAGCAATCAGCCCCAGCATTTT
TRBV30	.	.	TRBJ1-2	CAWSGQGDYGYTF	TGTGCCTGGAGTGGGCAGGGTGACTATGGCTACACCTTC
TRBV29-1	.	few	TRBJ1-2	CSVEDLRGALLPYGYTF	TGCAGCGTTGAAGATCTTCGGGGGGCGCTTCTCCCCTATGGCTACACCTTC
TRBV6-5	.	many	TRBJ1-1	CASSYSEGTRNTEAFF	TGTGCCAGCAGTTACTCGGAAGGGACCCGGAACACTGAAGCTTTCTTT
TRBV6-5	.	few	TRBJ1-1	CASSYRAGNTEAFF	TGTGCCAGCAGTTACAGAGCAGGGAACACTGAAGCTTTCTTT
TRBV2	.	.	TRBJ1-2	CASSEILDEGYTF	TGTGCCAGCAGTGAAATATTGGATGAAGGCTACACCTTC
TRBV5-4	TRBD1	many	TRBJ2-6	CASDRVGANVLTF	TGTGCCAGCGACAGGGTTGGGGCCAACGTCCTGACTTTC
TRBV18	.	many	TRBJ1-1	CASSPSRGNTEAFF	TGTGCCAGCTCACCATCCCGTGGGAACACTGAAGCTTTCTTT
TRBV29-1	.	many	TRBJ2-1	CSVGLKGLEFF	TGCAGCGTAGGACTAAAAGGTTTGGAGTTCTTC
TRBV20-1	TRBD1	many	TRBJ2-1	CSARNFIGTGTYNEQFF	TGCAGTGCTAGAAATTTCATCGGGACAGGGACTTACAATGAGCAGTTCTTC
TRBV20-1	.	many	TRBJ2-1	CSATRPSGGYDNEQFF	TGCAGTGCTACACGCCCCTCCGGGGGCTACGACAATGAGCAGTTCTTC
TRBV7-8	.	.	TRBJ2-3	CASSYGFTDTQYF	TGTGCCAGCAGTTACGGCTTCACAGATACGCAGTATTTT
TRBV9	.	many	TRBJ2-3	CASSVGLKGDTQYF	TGTGCCAGCAGCGTAGGCCTTAAGGGGGATACGCAGTATTTT
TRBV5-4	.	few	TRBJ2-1	CASRPPGTEDNEQFF	TGTGCCAGCAGACCTCCTGGGACGGAAGACAATGAGCAGTTCTTC
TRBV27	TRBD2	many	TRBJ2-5	CASKLTSGVEETQYF	TGTGCCAGCAAACTTACTAGCGGGGTTGAAGAGACCCAGTACTTC
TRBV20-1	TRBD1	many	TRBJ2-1	CSARAYRGLNEQFF	TGCAGTGCTAGAGCCTACAGGGGGTTGAATGAGCAGTTCTTC
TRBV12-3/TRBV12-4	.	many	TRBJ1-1	CASSLALDEAFF	TGTGCCAGCAGTTTAGCGCTAGATGAAGCTTTCTTT
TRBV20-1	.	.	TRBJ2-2	CSAKDGEHTGKLFF	TGCAGTGCTAAGGACGGAGAGCACACCGGGAAGCTGTTTTTT
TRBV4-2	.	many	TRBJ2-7	CASSQDQGYYYEQYF	TGTGCCAGCAGCCAAGATCAGGGCTACTACTACGAGCAGTACTTC
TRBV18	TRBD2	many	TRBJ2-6	CASSSLTSGRDGANVLTF	TGTGCCAGCTCATCCCTGACTAGCGGGAGGGATGGGGCCAACGTCCTGACTTTC
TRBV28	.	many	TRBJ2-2	CASSKQGPSSTGELFF	TGTGCCAGCAGTAAACAGGGACCCTCGAGCACCGGGGAGCTGTTTTTT
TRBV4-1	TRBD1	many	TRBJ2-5	CASTTPGTEETQYF	TGCGCCAGCACCACACCTGGGACAGAAGAGACCCAGTACTTC
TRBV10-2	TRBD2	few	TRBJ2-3	CASLLASGGASAQYF	TGCGCCAGCCTTCTGGCTAGCGGGGGGGCTAGTGCGCAGTATTTT
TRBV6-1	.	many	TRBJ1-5	CASSEAGKGSNQPQHF	TGTGCCAGCAGTGAAGCGGGGAAGGGTAGCAATCAGCCCCAGCATTTT
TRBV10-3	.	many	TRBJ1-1	CAISEPEGGTEAFF	TGTGCCATCAGTGAGCCGGAAGGGGGCACTGAAGCTTTCTTT
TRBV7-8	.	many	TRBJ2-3	CASGDFGADTQYF	TGTGCCAGCGGGGACTTTGGGGCCGATACGCAGTATTTT
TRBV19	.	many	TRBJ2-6	CASSPGANVLTF	TGTGCCAGTAGTCCTGGGGCCAACGTCCTGACTTTC
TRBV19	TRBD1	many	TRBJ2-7	CASSTPGQGNYEQYF	TGTGCCAGTAGTACTCCGGGACAGGGAAACTACGAGCAGTACTTC
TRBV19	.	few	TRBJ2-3	CASSKRQGGDTQYF	TGTGCCAGTTCGAAGCGGCAGGGAGGAGATACGCAGTATTTT
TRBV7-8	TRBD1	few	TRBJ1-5	CASSPAETGFNQPQHF	TGTGCCAGCAGCCCCGCAGAGACAGGGTTCAATCAGCCCCAGCATTTT
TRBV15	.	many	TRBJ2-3	CATSYTEYTQYF	TGTGCCACCAGCTACACGGAGTATACGCAGTATTTT
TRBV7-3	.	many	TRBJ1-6	CASSSGVNSPLHF	TGTGCCAGCAGCTCAGGGGTAAATTCACCCCTCCACTTT